This T cell receptor beta chain appears in the sequencing data of a study of blood T cell repertoires in COVID-19. Clones were read by immunoSEQ multiplex PCR, and TCRdb kept only the in-frame ones, dropping some. The repertoire holds some 57,000 clones, 75% to 95% seen once, with about 6% in the top ten. Germline V gives CDR1 SGHTA, CDR2 FQGNSA. With 4 bases clipped from V and 3 bases from J, the junction kept 11 bases outside the gene matches. CDR3 size: 17 residues. The clonotype originates from a man aged 45-60 years with active COVID-19. The source material was peripheral blood. V gene TRBV7-2 combines with J gene TRBJ2-3; TRBD1 agrees at 9 bases. CDR3 nucleotides: TGTGCCAGCAGCTACCTGACAGGGGGTGTCGGGACAGATACGCAGTATTTT. Its translation: CASSYLTGGVGTDTQYF.